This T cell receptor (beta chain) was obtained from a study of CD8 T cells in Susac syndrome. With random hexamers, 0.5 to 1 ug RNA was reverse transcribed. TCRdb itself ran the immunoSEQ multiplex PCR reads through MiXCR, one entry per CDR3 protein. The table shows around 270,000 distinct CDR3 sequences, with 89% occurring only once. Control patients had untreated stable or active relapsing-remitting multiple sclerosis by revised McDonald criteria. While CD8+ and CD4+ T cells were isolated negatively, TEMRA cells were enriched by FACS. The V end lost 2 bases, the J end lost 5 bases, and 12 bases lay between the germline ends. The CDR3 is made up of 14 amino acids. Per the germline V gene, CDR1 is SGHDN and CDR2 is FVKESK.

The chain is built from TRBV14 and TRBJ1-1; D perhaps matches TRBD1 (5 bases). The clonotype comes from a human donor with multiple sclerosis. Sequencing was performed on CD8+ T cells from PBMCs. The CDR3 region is CASSQNGGVTEAFF. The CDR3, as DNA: TGTGCCAGCAGCCAAAATGGAGGGGTTACTGAAGCTTTCTTT.